This T cell receptor beta chain is drawn from a study of blood T cell repertoires in COVID-19. At the level of the study: The United States, Italy and Spain were the sources of the acute and convalescent COVID-19 samples. Sources were T cells, B-cell-depleted T cells, or PBMCs; the material itself was cDNA or gDNA.

Trimming pared 1 base from V and 4 bases from J, leaving 5 bases between. CDR1 SEHNR and CDR2 FQNEAQ come from the germline V gene (reference sequence). The length of the CDR3 is 12 residues. Living in 24 US areas, the participants were between 18 and 89 years of age. Self-reported history from a screening survey and questionnaire set each donor's cohort. Clones were read by immunoSEQ multiplex PCR, and TCRdb kept only the in-frame ones, dropping some. This repertoire shows around 250,000 clones, approximately 84% found once; its top ten account for around 15%. Sequencing was performed on PBMCs or T cells enriched from blood (not recorded which). The chain uses TRBV7-9 and TRBJ2-7; D is ambiguous. This sequence originates from a man between 18 and 35 years old who had recovered from COVID-19. The CDR3 loop is CASSLERYEQYF. The CDR3 DNA sequence: TGTGCCAGCAGCTTAGAGCGATACGAGCAGTACTTC. Full variable domain (remainder filled in from reference TRBV7-9 and TRBJ2-7): DTGVSQNPRHKITKRGQNVTFRCDPISEHNRLYWYRQTLGQGPEFLTYFQNEAQLEKSRLLSDRFSAERPKGSFSTLEIQRTEQGDSAMYLCASSLERYEQYFGPGTRLTVT.